These 12 T cell receptor beta chains were all obtained from the same sample, sequenced in a study of human T cells and chemical hapten exposure. Using its own MiXCR run on the RACE reads, TCRdb lists one record per CDR3 protein. The repertoire consists of approximately 320,000 distinct CDR3 sequences, with over 5% occurring once and the leading ten covering 7% to 10%. Stated time point: pre-sensitization, week 0. Treatment here: therapeutic diphenylcyclopropenone sensitization with weekly scalp DPC. Here the sequenced sample was whole blood, taken in connection with sensitization to the hapten diphenylcyclopropenone (DPC). These receptors were obtained from a woman between 18 and 29 years old with alopecia areata. Some clones in this sample may be carry-over from other donors' samples.

J is TRBJ1-2 and V is TRBV27; a possible D gene is TRBD1 (5 bases). Germline V gives CDR1 MNHEY, CDR2 SMNVEV (reference sequence). Trimming removed 6 bases at V and 3 bases at J, with 14 bases between. CDR3 length: 14 amino acids. CDR3 in amino acids: CASSLRGLDYGYTF. DNA of the CDR3: TGTGCCAGCAGCCTGAGGGGACTGGACTATGGCTACACCTTC.

This clonotype turned up a few times. The DNA for the CDR3 is TGTGCCATCAGTGGGACAGGGGGGAGCACAGATACGCAGTATTTT. Translated: CAISGTGGSTDTQYF. The rearrangement uses TRBV10-3 and TRBJ2-3; 10 bases fit TRBD1. The junction had 1 base not matched to a gene; V was cut back by 4 bases and J by 0 bases. Germline assignment: CDR1 ENHRY and CDR2 SYGVKD. The CDR3 has 15 amino acids.

The CDR3 coding sequence is TGTGCCAGCAGCTTATATCCTAGTCTCTCCTACAATGAGCAGTTCTTC. This encodes CASSLYPSLSYNEQFF. The chain uses TRBV7-9 and TRBJ2-1; no definite D call. From germline, CDR1 is SEHNR and CDR2 FQNEAQ (reference sequence). The CDR3 runs 16 residues. The V gene lost 2 bases and the J gene lost 0 bases, with 11 bases spanning the gap. Based on the CDR3 plus reference TRBV7-9 and TRBJ2-1, the full variable domain is DTGVSQNPRHKITKRGQNVTFRCDPISEHNRLYWYRQTLGQGPEFLTYFQNEAQLEKSRLLSDRFSAERPKGSFSTLEIQRTEQGDSAMYLCASSLYPSLSYNEQFFGPGTRLTVL.

This clonotype was detected many times. This sequence joins TRBV6-1 and TRBJ1-5; 8 positions agree with TRBD1. The CDR3 runs 14 residues. V lost 10 bases and J lost 5; bases outside the gene matches: 10. Germline CDR1 and CDR2: MNHNS and SASEGT. Written as DNA, the CDR3 is TGTGCCACCTGGAGTGGACAGGGTGATCAGCCCCAGCATTTT. Amino acids: CATWSGQGDQPQHF.

This clonotype has a handful of counts. V usage is TRBV20-1 and J usage is TRBJ2-1, with TRBD2 matching over 14 bases. This CDR3 region has 14 residues. Germline V gene lookup returns CDR1 DFQATT and CDR2 SNEGSKA (reference sequence). The V segment lost 6 bases and the J segment 6 bases; nucleotides outside the gene matches: 4. Here the CDR3 DNA reads TGCAGTGCGCCGGGACTAGCGGGAGTCAATGAGCAGTTCTTC. This gives the protein CSAPGLAGVNEQFF.

This clonotype was seen more than once but under ten times. The chain employs TRBV24-1 and TRBJ2-5; 12 bases fit TRBD2. The CDR3 is 17 amino acids. The ends lost 3 bases at V and 2 bases at J; junction bases unmatched: 6. CDR1 and CDR2 (germline): KGHDR, SFDVKD. The DNA for the CDR3 is TGTGCCACCAGTGATCCGACTAGCGGGGGCTCTCAAGAGACCCAGTACTTC. This encodes CATSDPTSGGSQETQYF.

Only a few counts were recorded for this clonotype. The chain recombines TRBV18 with TRBJ2-7; D may be TRBD2 (6 bases). The CDR3 spans 13 residues. The ends were cut back, 3 bases at V and 5 bases at J, with 11 bases in the middle. CDR1 is KGHSH and CDR2 is LQKENI in the germline V gene. The CDR3 here is CASSPEGIHEQYF. The CDR3 region has the DNA TGTGCCAGCTCACCGGAGGGTATCCACGAGCAGTACTTC.

The chain is built from TRBV2 and TRBJ1-6; the match to TRBD1 covers 9 bases. Trimming removed 7 bases from V and 3 bases from J; junction bases left unmatched: 4. There are 15 residues in the CDR3. Germline-derived CDR1 and CDR2 are SNHLY and FYNNEI. CDR3 protein: CASIKDRGYNSPLHF. The CDR3 DNA reads TGTGCCAGCATTAAGGACAGGGGCTATAATTCACCCCTCCACTTT. Variable domain in full (rest from reference TRBV2 and TRBJ1-6): EPEVTQTPSHQVTQMGQEVILRCVPISNHLYFYWYRQILGQKVEFLVSFYNNEISEKSEIFDDQFSVERPDGSNFTLKIRSTKLEDSAMYFCASIKDRGYNSPLHFGNGTRLTVT.

There are many counts of this clonotype. The chain joins TRBV4-3 to TRBJ1-2; 7 bases fit TRBD1. The CDR3 covers 15 residues. Germline loops: CDR1 LGHNA, CDR2 YSLEER. The ends lost 0 bases at V and 12 bases at J; junction bases unmatched: 13. The CDR3 DNA follows: TGCGCCAGCAGCCAAGATTTCGGGACAGCCTTTCCCCACACCTTC. Protein: CASSQDFGTAFPHTF.

This chain uses TRBV29-1 with TRBJ2-2; D is ambiguous. CDR1 is SQVTM, CDR2 ANQGSEA, per germline. The CDR3 is 12 residues long. V was pared by 4 bases and J by 1 base, with 4 bases between. The CDR3 sequence is CSVVLNTGELFF. CDR3 in DNA: TGCAGCGTTGTCCTGAACACCGGGGAGCTGTTTTTT.

Ten or more counts support this clonotype. This chain uses TRBV7-6 with TRBJ1-6, with D possibly being TRBD1 (6 bases). This CDR3 contains 17 residues. The ends were cut back, 5 bases at V and 7 bases at J, with 21 bases in the middle. CDR1 and CDR2 (germline): SGHVS, FNYEAQ. CDR3 loop: CASSPEPYRARNSPLHF. Here the CDR3 DNA reads TGTGCCAGCAGCCCCGAACCCTACAGGGCTCGGAATTCACCCCTCCACTTT.

This chain links TRBV27 with TRBJ1-3; TRBD1 aligns across 9 bases. CDR1 is MNHEY and CDR2 is SMNVEV in the germline V gene (reference sequence). There are 18 residues in the CDR3. With 5 bases clipped from V and 1 base from J, the junction kept 12 bases outside the gene matches. DNA of the CDR3: TGTGCCAGCAGTAGACGATGGACAGGGGTCTCGTCTGGAAACACCATATATTTT. Protein product: CASSRRWTGVSSGNTIYF.